This record looks at one T cell receptor (beta chain) sequence and its context. This sample stems from a study of CD8 T cells in Susac syndrome. The germline V and J ends were trimmed by 10 bases and 1 base, with 21 bases remaining between them. Germline V gene sequence: CDR1 MNHNS, CDR2 SASEGT. CDR3 size: 16 residues. RNA in amounts of roughly 0.5 to 1 ug was reverse transcribed with random hexamers. TCRdb re-called the immunoSEQ multiplex PCR reads through MiXCR, storing one row per CDR3 protein. Seen here are 170,000 or so distinct CDR3 sequences, 94% observed once, and the top ten hold 0.12%. Sequenced sample: CD4+ T cells from PBMCs. The TCR originated in a human donor with Susac syndrome. The chain links TRBV6-1 to TRBJ2-3; weak D call: TRBD2 (6 bases). The CDR3: CAIFRARGFGTDTQYF. CDR3 DNA: TGTGCCATCTTCCGGGCACGGGGGTTCGGCACAGATACGCAGTATTTT.